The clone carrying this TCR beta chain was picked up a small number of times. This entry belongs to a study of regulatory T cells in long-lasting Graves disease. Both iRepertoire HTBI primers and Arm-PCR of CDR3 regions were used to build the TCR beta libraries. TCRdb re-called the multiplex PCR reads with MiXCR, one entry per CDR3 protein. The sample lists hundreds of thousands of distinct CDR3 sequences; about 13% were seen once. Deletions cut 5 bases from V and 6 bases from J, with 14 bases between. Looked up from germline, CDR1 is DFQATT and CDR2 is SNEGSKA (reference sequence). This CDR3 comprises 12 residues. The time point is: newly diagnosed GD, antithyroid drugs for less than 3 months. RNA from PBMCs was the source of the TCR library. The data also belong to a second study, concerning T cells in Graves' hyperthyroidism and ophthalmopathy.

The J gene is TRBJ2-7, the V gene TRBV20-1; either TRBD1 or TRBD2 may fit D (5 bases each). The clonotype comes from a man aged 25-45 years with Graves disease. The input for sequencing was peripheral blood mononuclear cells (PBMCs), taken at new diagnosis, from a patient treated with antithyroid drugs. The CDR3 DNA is TGCAGTGCTTTTCTAGGGGCGGGCGAGCAGTACTTC. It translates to CSAFLGAGEQYF.